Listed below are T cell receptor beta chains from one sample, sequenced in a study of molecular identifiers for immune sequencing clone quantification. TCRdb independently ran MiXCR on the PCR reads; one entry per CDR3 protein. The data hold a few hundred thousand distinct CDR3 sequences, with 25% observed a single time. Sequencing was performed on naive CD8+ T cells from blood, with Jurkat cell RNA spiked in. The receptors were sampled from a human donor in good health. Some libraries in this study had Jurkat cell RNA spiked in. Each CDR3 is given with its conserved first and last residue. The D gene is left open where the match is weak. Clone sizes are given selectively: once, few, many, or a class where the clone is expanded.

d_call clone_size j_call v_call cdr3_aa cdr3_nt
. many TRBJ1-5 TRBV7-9 CASSIGRSNQPQHF TGTGCCAGCAGCATCGGACGGAGCAATCAGCCCCAGCATTTT
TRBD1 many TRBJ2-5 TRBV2 CASSGGTGGETQYF TGTGCCAGCAGTGGAGGGACAGGAGGGGAGACCCAGTACTTC
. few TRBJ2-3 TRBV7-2 CASSLTSPDTQYF TGTGCCAGCAGCCTGACGAGTCCAGATACGCAGTATTTT
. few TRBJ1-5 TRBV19 CASRGINQPQHF TGTGCCAGCCGCGGAATCAATCAGCCCCAGCATTTT
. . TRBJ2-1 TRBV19 CASSIGGDGEQFF TGTGCCAGTAGTATTGGCGGGGACGGTGAGCAGTTCTTC
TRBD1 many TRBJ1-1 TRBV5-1 CASSLGQGMNTEAFF TGCGCCAGCAGCTTGGGACAGGGCATGAACACTGAAGCTTTCTTT
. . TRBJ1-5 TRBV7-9 CASSPQDIIQPQHF TGTGCCAGCAGCCCCCAGGATATTATTCAGCCCCAGCATTTT
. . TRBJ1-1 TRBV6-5 CASSPWAGFLNTEAFF TGTGCCAGCAGTCCCTGGGCAGGGTTTCTAAACACTGAAGCTTTCTTT
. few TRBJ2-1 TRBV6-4 CASRGLAGEQFF TGTGCCAGCAGGGGACTGGCCGGTGAGCAGTTCTTC
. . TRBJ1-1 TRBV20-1 CSAPIWGMGAEAFF TGCAGTGCCCCCATTTGGGGGATGGGAGCTGAAGCTTTCTTT
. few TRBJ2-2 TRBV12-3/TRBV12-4 CASNAGETIGELFF TGTGCCAGCAATGCCGGGGAGACAATCGGGGAGCTGTTTTTT
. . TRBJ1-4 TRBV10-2 CASSEGPSGNEKLFF TGCGCCAGCAGTGAGGGACCTTCGGGTAATGAAAAACTGTTTTTT
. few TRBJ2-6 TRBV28 CASRLDRGGGANVLTF TGTGCCAGCAGGCTGGATAGGGGTGGTGGGGCCAACGTCCTGACTTTC
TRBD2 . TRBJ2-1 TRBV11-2 CASSLASGSSYNEQFF TGTGCCAGCAGCTTAGCTAGCGGGAGCTCCTACAATGAGCAGTTCTTC
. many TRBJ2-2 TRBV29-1 CSVWVVTGELFF TGCAGCGTATGGGTCGTAACCGGGGAGCTGTTTTTT
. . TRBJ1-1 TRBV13 CASSVQCADTEAFF TGTGCCAGCAGCGTACAGTGTGCTGACACTGAAGCTTTCTTT
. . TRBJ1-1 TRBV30 CAWGEGGLGTEAFF TGTGCCTGGGGGGAAGGGGGGCTCGGCACTGAAGCTTTCTTT
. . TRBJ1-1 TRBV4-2 CVSSLDPGAGTEAFF TGTGTCAGCAGTTTGGACCCCGGGGCAGGAACTGAAGCTTTCTTT
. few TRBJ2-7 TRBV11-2 CASSLAAGLPYEQYF TGTGCCAGCAGCTTAGCCGCCGGGTTACCCTACGAGCAGTACTTC
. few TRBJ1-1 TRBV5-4 CASSLGGRAMNTEAFF TGTGCCAGCAGCTTGGGAGGGCGGGCGATGAACACTGAAGCTTTCTTT
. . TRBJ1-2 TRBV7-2 CASSLPYSVHYGYTF TGTGCCAGCAGCTTACCATATTCCGTGCACTATGGCTACACCTTC
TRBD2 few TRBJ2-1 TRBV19 CASSILGTSGFNEQFF TGTGCCAGTAGTATTCTAGGGACTAGCGGGTTTAATGAGCAGTTCTTC
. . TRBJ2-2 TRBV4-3 CASSQVADGYGELFF TGCGCCAGCAGCCAAGTCGCGGACGGATACGGGGAGCTGTTTTTT
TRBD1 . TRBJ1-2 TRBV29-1 CNVDRQGEGGGYTF TGCAACGTTGATCGACAGGGAGAAGGAGGTGGCTACACCTTC
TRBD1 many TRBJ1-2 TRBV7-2 CASGGQLFFYGYTF TGTGCCAGCGGGGGACAGCTCTTTTTCTATGGCTACACCTTC
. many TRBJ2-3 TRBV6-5 CASSYEGVGDTQYF TGTGCCAGCAGTTATGAGGGGGTCGGAGATACGCAGTATTTT
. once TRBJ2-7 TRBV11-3 CASSQDSPHEQYF TGTGCCAGCAGCCAGGACTCCCCCCACGAGCAGTACTTC
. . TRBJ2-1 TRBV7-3 CASSLLSSPYNEQFF TGTGCCAGCAGCTTATTAAGTTCTCCCTACAATGAGCAGTTCTTC
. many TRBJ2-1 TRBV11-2 CASSSRAGSRRFF TGTGCCAGCAGCTCCCGGGCGGGTTCCCGTCGGTTCTTC
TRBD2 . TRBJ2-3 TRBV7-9 CASSWTSGRAVDTQYF TGTGCCAGCAGCTGGACTAGCGGGAGGGCCGTCGATACGCAGTATTTT
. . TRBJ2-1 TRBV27 CASSPGGRHNEQFF TGTGCCAGCAGTCCAGGGGGGCGCCACAATGAGCAGTTCTTC
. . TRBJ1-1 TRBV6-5 CASSYSGGNSEAFF TGTGCCAGCAGTTACTCTGGGGGGAACTCTGAAGCTTTCTTT
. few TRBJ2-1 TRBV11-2 CASSQEGSQLEQFF TGTGCCAGCAGCCAAGAAGGGTCGCAGCTTGAGCAGTTCTTC
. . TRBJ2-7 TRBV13 CASSNRGRTYEQYF TGTGCCAGCAGCAATCGGGGCCGTACCTACGAGCAGTACTTC
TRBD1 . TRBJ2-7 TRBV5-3 CASSLGGIDEQYF TGTGCCAGCAGCTTAGGGGGCATCGACGAGCAGTACTTC
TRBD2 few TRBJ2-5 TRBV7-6 CASSLSPPGLAVAETQYF TGTGCCAGCAGCTTATCTCCCCCCGGACTAGCAGTCGCGGAGACCCAGTACTTC
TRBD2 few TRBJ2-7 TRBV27 CASSHGGGSKNSYEQYF TGTGCCAGCAGCCATGGGGGGGGGTCCAAAAACTCCTACGAGCAGTACTTC
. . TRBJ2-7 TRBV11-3 CASSLGWGSSYEQYF TGTGCCAGCAGCCTCGGCTGGGGGAGCTCCTACGAGCAGTACTTC
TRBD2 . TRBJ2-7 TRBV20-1 CSAEGLAGVNSYEQYF TGCAGTGCTGAGGGACTAGCGGGAGTCAACTCCTACGAGCAGTACTTC
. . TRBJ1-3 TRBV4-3 CASSQDRGLGNTIYF TGCGCCAGCAGCCAAGATAGGGGGTTGGGAAACACCATATATTTT
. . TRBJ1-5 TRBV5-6 CASSSKGTLGSQPQHF TGTGCCAGCAGCTCTAAAGGGACTCTGGGCAGTCAGCCCCAGCATTTT
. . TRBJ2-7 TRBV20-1 CSASFLIEQYF TGCAGTGCTAGTTTTCTGATCGAGCAGTACTTC
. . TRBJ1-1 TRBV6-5 CASGQQNTEAFF TGTGCCAGTGGACAACAGAACACTGAAGCTTTCTTT
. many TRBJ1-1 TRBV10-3 CAISPQQGPEAFF TGTGCCATCTCCCCCCAACAGGGACCTGAAGCTTTCTTT
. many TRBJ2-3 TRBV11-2 CASSPNNPTDTQYF TGTGCCAGCAGCCCAAACAATCCCACAGATACGCAGTATTTT
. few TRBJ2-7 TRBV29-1 CSAKLDSSYEQYF TGCAGCGCCAAACTGGACAGTTCCTACGAGCAGTACTTC
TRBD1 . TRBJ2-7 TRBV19 CASSQSSGGAIPYEQYF TGTGCCAGTAGTCAATCATCAGGGGGCGCCATCCCCTACGAGCAGTACTTC
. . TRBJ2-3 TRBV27 CASSLSSQDTQYF TGTGCCAGCAGTCTTTCCTCTCAAGATACGCAGTATTTT
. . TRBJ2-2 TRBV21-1 CASSNRGSRSSGELFF TGTGCTAGCAGCAACAGGGGGTCAAGGTCTTCCGGGGAGCTGTTTTTT
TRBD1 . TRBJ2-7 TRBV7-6 CASSAHGQGRNEQYF TGTGCCAGCAGCGCCCACGGACAGGGTCGGAACGAGCAGTACTTC
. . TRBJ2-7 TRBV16 CGSSPSGEQYF TGTGGCAGCAGCCCATCGGGAGAGCAGTACTTC
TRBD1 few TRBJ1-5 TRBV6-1 CASIPGGTNQPQHF TGTGCCAGCATTCCAGGGGGAACTAATCAGCCCCAGCATTTT
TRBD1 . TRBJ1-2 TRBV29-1 CSVEDSGTGNGYTF TGCAGCGTTGAAGATTCTGGGACAGGGAATGGCTACACCTTC
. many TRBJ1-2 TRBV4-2 CASSQLSWNPNYGYTF TGTGCCAGCAGCCAACTCAGCTGGAACCCTAACTATGGCTACACCTTC
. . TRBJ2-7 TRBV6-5 CASSYGGRAIDEQYF TGTGCCAGCAGTTACGGTGGCAGGGCGATCGACGAGCAGTACTTC
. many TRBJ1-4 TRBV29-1 CSVYSGDEKLFF TGCAGCGTTTACTCAGGAGATGAAAAACTGTTTTTT
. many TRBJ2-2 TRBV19 CASSLQDENTGELFF TGTGCCAGTAGCCTCCAGGACGAGAACACCGGGGAGCTGTTTTTT
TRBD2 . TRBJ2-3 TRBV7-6 CASSLVAGGIKHGDTQYF TGTGCCAGCAGCTTAGTTGCGGGGGGTATTAAACACGGAGATACGCAGTATTTT
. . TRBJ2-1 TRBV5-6 CASSLTEAHNEQFF TGTGCCAGCAGCTTGACAGAGGCCCACAATGAGCAGTTCTTC